This is a list of T cell receptor beta chains from one sample in a study of T cell repertoires in cytomegalovirus infection. TCRdb processed the reads anew with MiXCR; each CDR3 protein has one entry. The sample has under 850,000 distinct CDR3 sequences; 35% are singletons. The sample comprised PBMCs. These receptors were collected from a human donor in good health (CMV status not recorded). Some clones in this sample may be carry-over from other donors' samples. The CDR3 runs from the conserved cysteine through the conserved F or W. The D gene is left open where the match is weak. Size values are once, few and many counts, or a class for expanded clones, and some rows have none.

j_call clone_size d_call v_call cdr3_length cdr3_nt cdr3_aa
TRBJ1-2 few TRBD1 TRBV28 15 TGTGCCAGCAGTCCCGCCCTCGGGACAGGCCCCGGCTACACCTTC CASSPALGTGPGYTF
TRBJ2-5 NA NA TRBV29-1 13 TGCAGCGTTCAACCGGGGAGTCAAGAGACCCAGTACTTC CSVQPGSQETQYF
TRBJ1-1 NA NA TRBV12-5 15 TGTGCTAGTGGTTCCGCCCCGTCGGGAGGGACTGAAGCTTTCTTT CASGSAPSGGTEAFF
TRBJ2-1 NA TRBD2 TRBV24-1 16 TGTGCCACCAGTGATTTAGGTCTAGCGGGCCCCAATGAGCAGTTCTTC CATSDLGLAGPNEQFF
TRBJ1-4 many NA TRBV7-6 14 TGTGCCAGCAGCCAGGGCAGGGGTACCGAAAAACTGTTTTTT CASSQGRGTEKLFF
TRBJ2-1 NA TRBD1 TRBV11-3 16 TGTGCCAGCAGCCGCACCGGACAGGGGTGGTACAATGAGCAGTTCTTC CASSRTGQGWYNEQFF
TRBJ1-2 NA NA TRBV14 14 TGTGCCAGCAGCCGGGCGGGCGGCCACTATGGCTACACCTTC CASSRAGGHYGYTF
TRBJ2-5 many TRBD2 TRBV6-1 13 TGTGCCAGCAGCAAGCGGGAGGACGGGACCCAGTACTTC CASSKREDGTQYF
TRBJ2-3 few TRBD2 TRBV5-4 17 TGTGCCAGCAGCTTGGGGACTAGCGGGAAATACACAGATACGCAGTATTTT CASSLGTSGKYTDTQYF
TRBJ2-7 NA NA TRBV7-4 15 TGTGCCAGCAGCCCCCGGGGGACAAGGGTCTACGAGCAGTACTTC CASSPRGTRVYEQYF
TRBJ2-3 many TRBD2 TRBV7-2 19 TGTGCCAGCAGCTTAGTCGCGGGAGGGTCTGGAGGTAGCACAGATACGCAGTATTTT CASSLVAGGSGGSTDTQYF
TRBJ2-2 NA NA TRBV5-4 15 TGTGCCAGCAGCCTTGGAGCGGTCGGCACCGGGGAGCTGTTTTTT CASSLGAVGTGELFF
TRBJ1-5 NA NA TRBV6-5 13 TGTGCCACTGGACAGTGTTGGGATCAGCCCCAGCATTTT CATGQCWDQPQHF
TRBJ2-7 NA TRBD1 TRBV12-3/TRBV12-4 16 TGTGCCAGCAGTTCCACGACCCCCCAGGACAGGAACGAGCAGTACTTC CASSSTTPQDRNEQYF
TRBJ2-1 few TRBD2 TRBV11-2 17 TGTGCCAGCAGCTTAAAAGCCGGAGGTAGCGGGAGGAATGAGCAGTTCTTC CASSLKAGGSGRNEQFF
TRBJ2-5 few TRBD2 TRBV12-3/TRBV12-4 16 TGTGCCAGCAGTTTACGGCGGGAGAGGTCCCAAGAGACCCAGTACTTC CASSLRRERSQETQYF
TRBJ2-2 few NA TRBV12-3/TRBV12-4 15 TGTGCCAGCAGTTTCGCCCGGGGGTACACCGGGGAGCTGTTTTTT CASSFARGYTGELFF
TRBJ1-4 few NA TRBV30 16 TGTGCCTGGAGTGTACCCTACGGGACGGGGGATGAAAAACTGTTTTTT CAWSVPYGTGDEKLFF
TRBJ2-5 few NA TRBV28 16 TGTGCCAGCCTCTTAGGGGGGGCAGGGATCCAAGAGACCCAGTACTTC CASLLGGAGIQETQYF
TRBJ1-5 few TRBD1 TRBV12-3/TRBV12-4 16 TGTGCCAGCAGTTTAGACAACAGGGGCACCAATCAGCCCCAGCATTTT CASSLDNRGTNQPQHF
TRBJ1-1 few NA TRBV6-5 14 TGTGCCAGCAGCCTCGAGGGGCCCGAGGGTGAAGCTTTCTTT CASSLEGPEGEAFF
TRBJ2-5 few NA TRBV30 13 TGTGCCTGGAGTAGGCAGCGACAAGAGACCCAGTACTTC CAWSRQRQETQYF